The rows below give T cell receptor beta chains drawn from one sample of a study of blood T cell repertoires in COVID-19. Generated by immunoSEQ multiplex PCR, the TCRdb table keeps only in-frame clones and is missing some. The sample consists of around 97,000 clones, about 90% of them appearing once. Sequencing used peripheral blood. Every receptor here comes from a human donor in a cohort sampled during active COVID-19. CDR3s include the opening cysteine and the closing phenylalanine or tryptophan. Fields, in order: CDR3 protein, CDR3 DNA, CDR3 length, clone size, V gene, J gene, D gene. D genes are given only for firm matches. The size field is filled for only some rows; it gives once, few, many or a size class.

CDR3: CASSPQRGIWDEQFF; DNA: TGTGCCAGCAGTCCCCAGCGGGGGATTTGGGATGAGCAGTTCTTC; length: 15; size: .; V: TRBV28; J: TRBJ2-1; D: TRBD2
CDR3: CASSLAVGVPGANVLTF; DNA: TGCGCCAGCAGCTTGGCCGTAGGAGTCCCCGGGGCCAACGTCCTGACTTTC; length: 17; size: .; V: TRBV5-1; J: TRBJ2-6; D: .
CDR3: CASSYVVAGGPNEQFF; DNA: TGTGCCAGCAGTTACGTGGTAGCGGGGGGGCCAAATGAGCAGTTCTTC; length: 16; size: .; V: TRBV6-5; J: TRBJ2-1; D: TRBD2
CDR3: CASSRPDRNQETQYF; DNA: TGCGCCAGCAGCCGCCCGGACAGAAACCAAGAGACCCAGTACTTC; length: 15; size: .; V: TRBV4-1; J: TRBJ2-5; D: .
CDR3: CASSLVSGGAPNEQFF; DNA: TGTGCCAGCAGCTTAGTGAGCGGGGGGGCACCCAATGAGCAGTTCTTC; length: 16; size: .; V: TRBV7-8; J: TRBJ2-1; D: TRBD2
CDR3: CATSRDLGRGTEAFF; DNA: TGTGCCACCAGCAGAGATCTAGGCAGGGGGACTGAAGCTTTCTTT; length: 15; size: .; V: TRBV15; J: TRBJ1-1; D: TRBD1
CDR3: CASSIGRGGDFFSYNEQFF; DNA: TGTGCCAGTAGTATAGGGCGCGGGGGGGATTTCTTCTCCTACAATGAGCAGTTCTTC; length: 19; size: .; V: TRBV19; J: TRBJ2-1; D: TRBD2
CDR3: CASSVGPWRTGELFF; DNA: TGTGCCAGCAGCGTAGGCCCCTGGAGAACCGGGGAGCTGTTTTTT; length: 15; size: .; V: TRBV9; J: TRBJ2-2; D: .
CDR3: CASSQLGTGNTGELFF; DNA: TGCGCCAGCAGCCAGCTAGGGACAGGGAACACCGGGGAGCTGTTTTTT; length: 16; size: once; V: TRBV4-1; J: TRBJ2-2; D: TRBD1
CDR3: CASSLAGGLNGYTF; DNA: TGTGCCAGCAGCTTAGCGGGGGGACTCAATGGCTACACCTTC; length: 14; size: .; V: TRBV7-9; J: TRBJ1-2; D: .
CDR3: CASSAGTSGGGGTDTQYF; DNA: TGTGCCAGCAGCGCCGGGACTAGCGGGGGGGGTGGCACAGATACGCAGTATTTT; length: 18; size: once; V: TRBV9; J: TRBJ2-3; D: TRBD2
CDR3: CASSQSSGTPRPNEQFF; DNA: TGTGCCAGCAGCCAAAGTTCGGGGACTCCACGCCCTAATGAGCAGTTCTTC; length: 17; size: .; V: TRBV3-1/TRBV3-2; J: TRBJ2-1; D: .
CDR3: CASSQGPFLSATNNEQFF; DNA: TGTGCCAGCAGCCAAGGGCCATTTTTATCGGCGACAAACAATGAGCAGTTCTTC; length: 18; size: .; V: TRBV3-1/TRBV3-2; J: TRBJ2-1; D: .
CDR3: CASSRTAGQGVYEQYF; DNA: TGTGCCAGCAGCCGAACCGCGGGACAGGGGGTTTACGAGCAGTACTTC; length: 16; size: once; V: TRBV7-9; J: TRBJ2-7; D: TRBD1
CDR3: CASSVLAVGADLTGELFF; DNA: TGTGCCAGCAGTGTCTTAGCTGTAGGGGCAGATCTCACCGGGGAGCTGTTTTTT; length: 18; size: once; V: TRBV6-1; J: TRBJ2-2; D: .
CDR3: CASSVEGLAGPQFF; DNA: TGTGCCAGCAGCGTAGAAGGACTAGCGGGGCCCCAGTTCTTC; length: 14; size: once; V: TRBV9; J: TRBJ2-1; D: TRBD2
CDR3: CASSENGGLKAFF; DNA: TGTGCCAGCAGTGAGAATGGAGGGTTGAAAGCTTTCTTT; length: 13; size: .; V: TRBV25-1; J: TRBJ1-1; D: .
CDR3: CASSLALQSDEQFF; DNA: TGTGCCAGCAGCTTGGCCCTGCAGTCCGATGAGCAGTTCTTC; length: 14; size: .; V: TRBV5-8; J: TRBJ2-1; D: .